This TCR beta chain comes out of a study of blood T cell repertoires in COVID-19. The overall study: The United States, Italy and Spain supplied acute and convalescent COVID-19 samples. In each case, the material was cDNA or gDNA derived from T cells, B-cell-depleted T cells, or PBMCs.

Original handling: It was from reference gene primer amplification that nucleated cell counts were estimated. TCRdb keeps only in-frame clones here, not all; method: immunoSEQ multiplex PCR. D and trimming come from the DNA, and the V and J calls and clone size come from that table. This table holds under 150,000 clones, about 86% found once. V was clipped by 7 bases and J by 5 bases, with 14 bases between them. The CDR3 covers 13 residues. The chain couples TRBV12-3 or TRBV12-4 to TRBJ1-1; the D is unclear. This TCR was recovered from a woman aged 55-70 years with active or convalescent COVID-19. Sequencing was done on a sample of peripheral blood. This CDR3 is CASILRGGTEAFF. The DNA of the CDR3 is TGTGCCAGCATCCTCCGGGGTGGTACTGAAGCTTTCTTT.